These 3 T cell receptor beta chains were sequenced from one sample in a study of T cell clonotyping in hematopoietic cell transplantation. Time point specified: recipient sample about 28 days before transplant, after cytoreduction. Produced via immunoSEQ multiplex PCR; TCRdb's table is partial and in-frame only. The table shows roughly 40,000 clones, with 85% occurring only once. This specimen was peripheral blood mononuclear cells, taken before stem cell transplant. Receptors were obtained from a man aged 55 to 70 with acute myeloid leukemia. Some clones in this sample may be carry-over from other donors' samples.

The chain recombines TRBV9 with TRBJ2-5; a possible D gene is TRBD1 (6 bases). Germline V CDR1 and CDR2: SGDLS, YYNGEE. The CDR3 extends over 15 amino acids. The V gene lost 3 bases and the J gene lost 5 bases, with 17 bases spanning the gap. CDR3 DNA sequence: TGTGCCAGCAGCGGGTTCAGGGGCCAAGCGGAGACCCAGTACTTC. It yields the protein CASSGFRGQAETQYF.

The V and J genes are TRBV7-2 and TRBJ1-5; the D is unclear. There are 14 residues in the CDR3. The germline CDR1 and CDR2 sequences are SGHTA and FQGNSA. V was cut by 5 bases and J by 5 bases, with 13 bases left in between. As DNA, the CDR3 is TGTGCCAGCAGCACCGGAGGTACCGATCAGCCCCAGCATTTT. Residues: CASSTGGTDQPQHF.

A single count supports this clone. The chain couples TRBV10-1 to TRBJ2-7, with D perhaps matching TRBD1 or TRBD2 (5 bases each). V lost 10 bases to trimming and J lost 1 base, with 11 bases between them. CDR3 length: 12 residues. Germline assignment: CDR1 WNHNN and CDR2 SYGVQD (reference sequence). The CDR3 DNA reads TGCGCCACGATGGGGGTATCCTACGAGCAGTACTTC. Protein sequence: CATMGVSYEQYF.